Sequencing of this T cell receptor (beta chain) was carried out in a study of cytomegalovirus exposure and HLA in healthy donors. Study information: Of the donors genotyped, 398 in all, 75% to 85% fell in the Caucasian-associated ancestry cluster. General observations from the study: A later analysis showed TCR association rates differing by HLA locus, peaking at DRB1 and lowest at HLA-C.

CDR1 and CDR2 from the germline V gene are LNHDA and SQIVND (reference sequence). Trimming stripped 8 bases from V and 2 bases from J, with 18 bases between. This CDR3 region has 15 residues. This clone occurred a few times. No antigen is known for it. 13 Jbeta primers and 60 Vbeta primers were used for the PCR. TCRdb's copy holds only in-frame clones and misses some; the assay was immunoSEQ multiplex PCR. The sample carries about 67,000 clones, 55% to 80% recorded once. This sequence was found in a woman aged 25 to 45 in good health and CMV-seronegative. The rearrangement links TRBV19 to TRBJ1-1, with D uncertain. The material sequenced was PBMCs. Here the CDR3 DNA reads TGTGCCAGTCGGGCGGGAGCAAGGGAAAACACTGAAGCTTTCTTT. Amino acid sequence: CASRAGARENTEAFF.